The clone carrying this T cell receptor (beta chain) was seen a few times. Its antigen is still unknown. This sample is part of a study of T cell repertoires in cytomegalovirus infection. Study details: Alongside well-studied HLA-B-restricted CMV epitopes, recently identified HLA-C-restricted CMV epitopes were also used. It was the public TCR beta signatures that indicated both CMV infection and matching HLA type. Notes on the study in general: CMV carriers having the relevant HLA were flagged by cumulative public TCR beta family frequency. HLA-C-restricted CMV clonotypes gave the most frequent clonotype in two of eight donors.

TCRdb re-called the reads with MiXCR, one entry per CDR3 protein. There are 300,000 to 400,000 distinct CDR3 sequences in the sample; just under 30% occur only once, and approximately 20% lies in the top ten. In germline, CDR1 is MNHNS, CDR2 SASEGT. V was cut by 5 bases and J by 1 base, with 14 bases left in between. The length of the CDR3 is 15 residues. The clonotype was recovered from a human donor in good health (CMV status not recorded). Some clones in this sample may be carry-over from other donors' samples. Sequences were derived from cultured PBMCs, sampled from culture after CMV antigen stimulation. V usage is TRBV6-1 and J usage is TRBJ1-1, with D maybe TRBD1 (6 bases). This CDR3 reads CASSYDRSRNTEAFF. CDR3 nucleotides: TGTGCCAGCAGTTACGACAGGAGCAGGAACACTGAAGCTTTCTTT.